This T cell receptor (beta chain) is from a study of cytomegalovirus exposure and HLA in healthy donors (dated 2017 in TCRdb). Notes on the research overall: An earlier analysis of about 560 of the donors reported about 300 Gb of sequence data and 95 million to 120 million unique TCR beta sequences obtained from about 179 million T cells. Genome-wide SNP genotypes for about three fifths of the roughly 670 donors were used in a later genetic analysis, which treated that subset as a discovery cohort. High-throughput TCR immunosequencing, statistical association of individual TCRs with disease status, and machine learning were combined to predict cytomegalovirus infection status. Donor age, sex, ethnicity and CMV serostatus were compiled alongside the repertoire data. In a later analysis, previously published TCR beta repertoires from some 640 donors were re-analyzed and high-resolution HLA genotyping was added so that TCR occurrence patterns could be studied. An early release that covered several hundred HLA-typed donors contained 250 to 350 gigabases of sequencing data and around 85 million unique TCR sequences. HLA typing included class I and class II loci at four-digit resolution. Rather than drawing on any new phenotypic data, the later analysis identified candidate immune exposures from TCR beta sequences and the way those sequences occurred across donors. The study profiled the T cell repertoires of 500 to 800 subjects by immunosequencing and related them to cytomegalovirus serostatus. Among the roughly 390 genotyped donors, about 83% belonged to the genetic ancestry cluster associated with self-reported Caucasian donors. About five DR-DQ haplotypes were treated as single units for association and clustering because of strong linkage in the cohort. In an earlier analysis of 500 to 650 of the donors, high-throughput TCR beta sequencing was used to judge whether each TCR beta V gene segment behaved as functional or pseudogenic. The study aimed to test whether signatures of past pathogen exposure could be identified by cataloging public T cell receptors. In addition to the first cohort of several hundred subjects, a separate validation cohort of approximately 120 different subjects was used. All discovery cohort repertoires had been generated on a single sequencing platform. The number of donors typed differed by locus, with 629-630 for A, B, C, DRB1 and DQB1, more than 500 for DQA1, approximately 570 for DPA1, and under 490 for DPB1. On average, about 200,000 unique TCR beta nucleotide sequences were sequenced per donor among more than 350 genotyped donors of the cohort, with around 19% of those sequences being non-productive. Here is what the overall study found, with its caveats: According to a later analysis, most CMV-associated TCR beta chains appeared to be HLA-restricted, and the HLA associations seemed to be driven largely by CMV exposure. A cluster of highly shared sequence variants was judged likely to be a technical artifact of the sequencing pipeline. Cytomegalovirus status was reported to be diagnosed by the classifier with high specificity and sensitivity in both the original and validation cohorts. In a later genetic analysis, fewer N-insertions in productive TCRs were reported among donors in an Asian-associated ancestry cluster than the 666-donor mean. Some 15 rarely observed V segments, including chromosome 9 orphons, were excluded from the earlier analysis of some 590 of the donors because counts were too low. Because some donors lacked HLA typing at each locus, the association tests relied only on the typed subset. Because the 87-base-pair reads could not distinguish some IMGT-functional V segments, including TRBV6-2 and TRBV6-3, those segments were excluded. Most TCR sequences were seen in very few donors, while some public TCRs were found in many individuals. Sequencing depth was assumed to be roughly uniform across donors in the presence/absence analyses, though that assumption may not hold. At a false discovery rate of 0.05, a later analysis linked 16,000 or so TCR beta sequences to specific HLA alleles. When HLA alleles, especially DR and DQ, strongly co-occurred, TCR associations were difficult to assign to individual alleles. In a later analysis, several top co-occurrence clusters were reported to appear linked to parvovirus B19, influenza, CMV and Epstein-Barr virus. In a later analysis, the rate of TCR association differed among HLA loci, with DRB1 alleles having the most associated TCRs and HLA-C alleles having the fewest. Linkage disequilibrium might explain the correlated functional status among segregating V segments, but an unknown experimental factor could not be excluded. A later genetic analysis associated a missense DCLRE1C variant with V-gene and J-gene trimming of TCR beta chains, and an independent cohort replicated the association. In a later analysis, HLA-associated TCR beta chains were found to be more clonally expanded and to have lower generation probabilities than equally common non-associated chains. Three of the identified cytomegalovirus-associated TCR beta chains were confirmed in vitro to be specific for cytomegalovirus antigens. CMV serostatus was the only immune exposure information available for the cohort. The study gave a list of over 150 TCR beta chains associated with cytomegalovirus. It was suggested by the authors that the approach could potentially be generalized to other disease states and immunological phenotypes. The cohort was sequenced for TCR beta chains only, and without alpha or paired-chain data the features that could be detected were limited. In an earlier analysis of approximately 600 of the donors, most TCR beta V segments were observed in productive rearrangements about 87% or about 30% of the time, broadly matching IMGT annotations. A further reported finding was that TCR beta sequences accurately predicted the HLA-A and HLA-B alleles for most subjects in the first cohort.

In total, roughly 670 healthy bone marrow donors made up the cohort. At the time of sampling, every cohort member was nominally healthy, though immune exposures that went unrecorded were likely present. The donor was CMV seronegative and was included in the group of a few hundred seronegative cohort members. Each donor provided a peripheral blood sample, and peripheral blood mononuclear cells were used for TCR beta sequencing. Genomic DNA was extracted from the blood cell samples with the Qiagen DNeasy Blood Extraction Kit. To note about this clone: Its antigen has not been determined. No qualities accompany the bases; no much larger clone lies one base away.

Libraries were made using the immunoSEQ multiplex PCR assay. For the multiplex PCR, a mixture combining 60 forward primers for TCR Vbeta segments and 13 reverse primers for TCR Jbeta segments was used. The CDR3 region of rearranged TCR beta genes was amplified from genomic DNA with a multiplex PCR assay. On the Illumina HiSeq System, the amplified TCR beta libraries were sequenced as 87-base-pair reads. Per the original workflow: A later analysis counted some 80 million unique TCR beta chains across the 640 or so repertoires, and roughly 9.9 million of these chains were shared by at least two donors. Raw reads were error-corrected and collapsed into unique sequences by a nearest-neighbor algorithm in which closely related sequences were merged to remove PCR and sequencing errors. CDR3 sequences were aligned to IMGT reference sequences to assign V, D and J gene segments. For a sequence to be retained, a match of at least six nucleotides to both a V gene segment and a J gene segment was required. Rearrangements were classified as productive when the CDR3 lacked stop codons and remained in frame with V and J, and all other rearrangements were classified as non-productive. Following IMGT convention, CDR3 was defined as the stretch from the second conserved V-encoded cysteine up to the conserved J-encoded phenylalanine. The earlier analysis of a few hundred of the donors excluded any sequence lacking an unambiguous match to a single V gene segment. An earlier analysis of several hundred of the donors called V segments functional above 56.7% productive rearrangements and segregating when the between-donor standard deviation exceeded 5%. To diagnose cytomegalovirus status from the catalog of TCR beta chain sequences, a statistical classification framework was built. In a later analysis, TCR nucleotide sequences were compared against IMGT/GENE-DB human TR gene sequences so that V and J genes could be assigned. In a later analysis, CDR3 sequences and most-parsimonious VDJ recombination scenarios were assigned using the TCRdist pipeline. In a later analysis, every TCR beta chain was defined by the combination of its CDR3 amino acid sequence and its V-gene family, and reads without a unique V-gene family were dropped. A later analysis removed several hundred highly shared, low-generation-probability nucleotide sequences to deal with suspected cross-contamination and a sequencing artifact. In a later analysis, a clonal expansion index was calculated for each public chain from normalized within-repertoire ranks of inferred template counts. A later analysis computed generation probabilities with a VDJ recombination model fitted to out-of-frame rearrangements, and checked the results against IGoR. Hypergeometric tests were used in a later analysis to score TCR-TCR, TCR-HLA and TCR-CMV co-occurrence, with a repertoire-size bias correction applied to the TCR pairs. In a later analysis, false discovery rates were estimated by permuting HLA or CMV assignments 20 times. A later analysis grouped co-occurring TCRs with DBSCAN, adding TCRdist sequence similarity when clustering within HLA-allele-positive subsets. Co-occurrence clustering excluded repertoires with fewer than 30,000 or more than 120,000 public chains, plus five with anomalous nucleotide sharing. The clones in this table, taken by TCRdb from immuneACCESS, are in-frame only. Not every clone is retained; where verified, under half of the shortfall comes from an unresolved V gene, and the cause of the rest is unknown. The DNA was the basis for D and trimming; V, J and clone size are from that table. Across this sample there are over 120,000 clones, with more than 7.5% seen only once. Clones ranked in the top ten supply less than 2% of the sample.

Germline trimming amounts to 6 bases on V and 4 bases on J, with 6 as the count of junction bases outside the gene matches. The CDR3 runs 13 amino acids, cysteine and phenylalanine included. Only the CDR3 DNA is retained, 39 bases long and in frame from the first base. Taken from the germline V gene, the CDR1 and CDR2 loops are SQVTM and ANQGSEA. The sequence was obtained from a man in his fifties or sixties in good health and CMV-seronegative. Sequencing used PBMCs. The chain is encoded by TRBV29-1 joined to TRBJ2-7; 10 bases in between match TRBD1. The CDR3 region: CSVSGTGVYEQYF. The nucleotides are TGCAGCGTCTCTGGGACAGGGGTGTACGAGCAGTACTTC.